The 24 T cell receptor beta chains in this list originate from one sample, sequenced in a study of regulatory T cells in long-lasting Graves disease. Libraries of TCR beta came from iRepertoire HTBI primers plus Arm-PCR of CDR3 regions. TCRdb used MiXCR to reprocess the multiplex PCR reads, holding one entry per CDR3 protein. This repertoire shows roughly 470,000 distinct CDR3 sequences, roughly 20% found once; its top ten account for 7.8%. Time point specified: persistent/refractory GD, antithyroid drugs over 5 years with positive TRAb. Generation of the TCR library employed RNA extracted from PBMCs. The sequencing here drew on peripheral blood mononuclear cells (PBMCs), taken when the disease was refractory, from a patient treated with antithyroid drugs. The receptors come from a female donor with Graves disease.

This clonotype appeared many times. A junction boundary mismatches the germline segment, possibly from a read error. V gene TRBV20-1 combines with J gene TRBJ1-2; D not certain. From germline, CDR1 is DFQATT and CDR2 SNEGSKA (reference sequence). The CDR3 totals 14 residues. Here the CDR3 reads CSARDEGPKYGYTF. The CDR3 bases are TGCAGTGCAAGAGACGAGGGTCCTAAGTATGGCTACACCTTC.

This clonotype was found a few times. The chain joins TRBV6-1 to TRBJ2-5; 10 bases are shared with TRBD2. Trimming took 5 bases from V and 2 from J; bases not matched to a gene: 2. CDR3 length: 14 residues. Germline CDR1 is MNHNS and CDR2 is SASEGT. The CDR3 region has the DNA TGTGCCAGCAGTACGGGACTAGCGCAAGAGACCCAGTACTTC. Its protein is CASSTGLAQETQYF.

V and J are TRBV7-2 and TRBJ2-2; possibly TRBD2 for D (6 bases). Trimming took off 1 base at V and 4 bases at J, with 10 bases between the two ends. This CDR3 comprises 15 residues. CDR1 SGHTA and CDR2 FQGNSA come from the germline V gene. The CDR3 loop is CASSLETRVTGELFF. In DNA form, the CDR3 reads TGTGCCAGCAGCTTAGAGACTAGGGTCACCGGGGAGCTGTTTTTT. Looking up the rest from reference TRBV7-2 and TRBJ2-2 gives the full variable domain: GAGVSQSPSNKVTEKGKDVELRCDPISGHTALYWYRQSLGQGLEFLIYFQGNSAPDKSGLPSDRFSAERTGGSVSTLTIQRTQQEDSAVYLCASSLETRVTGELFFGEGSRLTVL.

This clonotype was counted many times. J is TRBJ1-5 and V is TRBV28; possible D gene TRBD1, 6 bases. The CDR3 runs 15 residues. Germline V gene data show CDR1 as MDHEN and CDR2 as SYDVKM. The ends were cut back, 5 bases at V and 4 bases at J, with 15 bases in the middle. CDR3 nucleotides: TGTGCCAGCAGTCACGGGGGCGTAAGGAATCAGCCCCAGCATTTT. This sequence encodes CASSHGGVRNQPQHF.

This clonotype was seen many times. Its ends do not fully match the called genes, so a read error is possible. The gene calls are TRBV27 and TRBJ1-5, with 10 bases aligning to TRBD1. Looked up from germline, CDR1 is MNHEY and CDR2 is SMNVEV (reference sequence). This CDR3 has 15 amino acids. DNA of the CDR3: TGTACCAGCAGTTCGGGACAGGGGCCCCTTCAGCCCCAGCATTTT. It yields the protein CTSSSGQGPLQPQHF.

This clonotype was detected many times. This chain links TRBV20-1 with TRBJ2-5, with 15 bases fitting TRBD2. The junction had 6 bases not matched to a gene; V was cut back by 0 bases and J by 4 bases. The length of the CDR3 is 17 residues. CDR1 and CDR2 from the germline V gene are DFQATT and SNEGSKA (reference sequence). The CDR3 loop reads CSARDLGLAGGRETQYF. The CDR3 nucleotides are TGCAGTGCTAGAGATTTGGGACTAGCGGGAGGAAGAGAGACCCAGTACTTC.

This clonotype was seen a few times. This chain joins TRBV20-1 and TRBJ2-1, with D uncertain. Germline V lookup: CDR1 DFQATT, CDR2 SNEGSKA (reference sequence). Trimming removed 6 bases from V and 2 bases from J, with 17 bases in between. This CDR3 is built from 15 residues. DNA for the CDR3: TGCAGTGCCACGCTAGGCTTCCCAACCTACAATGAGCAGTTCTTC. Protein product: CSATLGFPTYNEQFF.

This clonotype came up many times. CDR3 bases: TGTGCCATCAGTGCAGGGGACGGGACTAACTATGGCTACACCTTC. It is translated as CAISAGDGTNYGYTF. J is TRBJ1-2 and V is TRBV10-3, with D maybe TRBD1 (6 bases). CDR3 length equals 15 residues. V was shortened by 4 bases and J by 0 bases, with 12 bases between the two germline ends. The V gene's germline CDR1 is ENHRY and CDR2 SYGVKD.

There are many counts of this clonotype. V is TRBV28 and J is TRBJ1-2; 7 bases are shared with TRBD1. The CDR3 has 18 residues. With 1 base clipped from V and 7 bases from J, the junction kept 18 bases outside the gene matches. Per the germline V gene, CDR1 is MDHEN and CDR2 is SYDVKM. The CDR3 reads CASSLLPSLDRVGTGYTF. For the CDR3, the DNA is TGTGCCAGCAGTTTATTGCCCTCCCTTGACAGGGTGGGGACTGGCTACACCTTC.

In this sample, this clonotype turned up once. This clone may be a read error of a much larger clone one base away. The chain is built from TRBV6-2 or TRBV6-3 and TRBJ2-5; D not certain. CDR1 and CDR2 from the germline V gene are MNHEY and SVGEGT. The CDR3 totals 13 residues. CDR3 DNA: TGTGTCAGCAGTGGGTGGTTCCAAGAGACCCAGTACTTC. Translation gives CVSSGWFQETQYF.

There are many counts of this clonotype. The rearrangement links TRBV6-2 or TRBV6-3 to TRBJ2-5; no clear D gene. The V and J ends lost 6 bases and 4 bases respectively, with 6 bases between them. Germline lookup yields CDR1 MNHEY and CDR2 SVGEGT. This CDR3 comprises 11 residues. The CDR3 here is CASSSRETQYF. CDR3 in DNA: TGTGCCAGCAGCTCCCGAGAGACCCAGTACTTC.

Remarks on this clonotype: One base separates it from a far larger clone, so it is likely a read error. This sequence joins TRBV27 and TRBJ2-2; D is unclear. Per the germline V gene, CDR1 is MNHEY and CDR2 is SMNVEV (reference sequence). The CDR3 has 16 amino acids. V was cut by 8 bases and J by 5 bases, with 21 bases left in between. The CDR3 DNA is TGTGCCAGCTCACCACCCGACAAGGTTGGGACCGGGGAGCTGTTTTTT. Amino acid sequence: CASSPPDKVGTGELFF.

The chain recombines TRBV7-2 with TRBJ1-6; 10 nucleotides agree with TRBD1. Germline assignment: CDR1 SGHTA and CDR2 FQGNSA. This CDR3 region has 16 residues. The V gene end was trimmed by 5 bases and the J gene end by 2 bases; junction bases not matched to a gene: 3. DNA for the CDR3: TGTGCCAGCAGCGAGACAGGGGGCCCCTATAATTCACCCCTCCACTTT. This sequence encodes CASSETGGPYNSPLHF.

This clonotype was seen many times. V is TRBV2 and J is TRBJ2-2; possibly TRBD2 for D (6 bases). This CDR3 spans 15 amino acids. Germline CDR1 is SNHLY and CDR2 is FYNNEI. Trimming stripped 1 base from V and 4 bases from J, with 10 bases between. CDR3 loop: CASSEELASTGELFF. CDR3 coding DNA: TGTGCCAGCAGTGAAGAACTAGCAAGCACCGGGGAGCTGTTTTTT.

The chain uses TRBV7-2 and TRBJ1-5; D not resolved. The germline CDR1 and CDR2 sequences are SGHTA and FQGNSA. This CDR3 is built from 13 residues. Trimming pared 2 bases from V and 6 bases from J, leaving 8 bases between. CDR3 residues: CASSLISFQPQHF. The CDR3 DNA is TGTGCCAGCAGCTTAATCTCATTTCAGCCCCAGCATTTT. Supplemented by reference TRBV7-2 and TRBJ1-5, the full variable domain reads GAGVSQSPSNKVTEKGKDVELRCDPISGHTALYWYRQSLGQGLEFLIYFQGNSAPDKSGLPSDRFSAERTGGSVSTLTIQRTQQEDSAVYLCASSLISFQPQHFGDGTRLSIL.

On this clonotype itself: Since a much larger clone is just one base distant, this may be a read error. The chain couples TRBV6-1 to TRBJ1-6; D is uncertain. From germline, CDR1 is MNHNS and CDR2 SASEGT. The CDR3 is 11 amino acids. The V and J ends lost 8 bases and 12 bases respectively, with 11 bases between them. The CDR3 reads CASRVALPLHF. CDR3 DNA: TGTGCCAGCCGGGTTGCTTTACCCCTCCACTTT.

The J gene is TRBJ2-7, the V gene TRBV14; 11 bases agree with TRBD2. The CDR3 spans 17 residues. Germline CDR1 is SGHDN and CDR2 is FVKESK. V shed 4 bases, J shed 0 bases, and the junction held 8 bases outside the gene matches. The CDR3 sequence is CASSPRLAGRTSYEQYF. The CDR3 DNA is TGTGCCAGCAGCCCCCGACTAGCGGGAAGAACCTCCTACGAGCAGTACTTC. Together with reference TRBV14 and TRBJ2-7, the CDR3 gives the full variable domain: EAGVTQFPSHSVIEKGQTVTLRCDPISGHDNLYWYRRVMGKEIKFLLHFVKESKQDESGMPNNRFLAERTGGTYSTLKVQPAELEDSGVYFCASSPRLAGRTSYEQYFGPGTRLTVT.

This clonotype was picked up a small number of times. In DNA, the CDR3 is TGCAGCGTTGACGAACAGGGTGATGGCTACACCTTC. Translated: CSVDEQGDGYTF. The chain combines TRBV29-1 with TRBJ1-2; TRBD1 might be the D (6 bases). Trimming pared 3 bases from V and 6 bases from J, leaving 11 bases between. Germline V lookup: CDR1 SQVTM, CDR2 ANQGSEA. The CDR3 consists of 12 residues.

This clonotype was observed at least ten times. This rearrangement joins TRBV11-2 to TRBJ2-7, with 14 bases fitting TRBD2. With V trimmed by 4 bases and J by 3 bases, 2 bases remained unmatched. This CDR3 spans 15 amino acids. The V gene's germline CDR1 is SGHAT and CDR2 FQNNGV. CDR3 in amino acids: CASSWTSGRLYEQYF. CDR3 in DNA: TGTGCCAGCAGCTGGACTAGCGGGAGGCTCTACGAGCAGTACTTC.

A few counts support this clonotype. This chain links TRBV11-3 with TRBJ2-2; D possibly matches TRBD1 or TRBD2 (5 bases each). Germline V lookup: CDR1 SGHNT, CDR2 YENEEA. Trimming cost V 6 bases and J 6 bases, with 17 bases left between them. The CDR3 has 15 amino acids. CDR3 loop: CASSSTGTASGELFF. The DNA of the CDR3 is TGTGCCAGCAGTTCGACCGGGACCGCGTCCGGGGAGCTGTTTTTT. Full variable domain (outside the CDR3, taken from reference TRBV11-3 and TRBJ2-2): EAGVVQSPRYKIIEKKQPVAFWCNPISGHNTLYWYLQNLGQGPELLIRYENEEAVDDSQLPKDRFSAERLKGVDSTLKIQPAELGDSAVYLCASSSTGTASGELFFGEGSRLTVL.

The chain combines TRBV6-2 or TRBV6-3 with TRBJ1-2; D not resolved. CDR1 and CDR2 (germline): MNHEY, SVGEGT. This CDR3 spans 12 amino acids. V lost 6 bases, J lost 1 base, and 6 bases lay in between. The CDR3 spells CASRQINYGYTF. The CDR3 coding sequence is TGTGCCAGCAGACAAATTAACTATGGCTACACCTTC.

There are a few counts of this clonotype. The J gene is TRBJ1-1, the V gene TRBV7-9; D unresolved. V was pared by 6 bases and J by 3 bases, with 14 bases between. CDR1 and CDR2 (germline): SEHNR, FQNEAQ (reference sequence). The CDR3 covers 14 residues. The CDR3 protein is CASRPQERDTEAFF. CDR3 bases: TGTGCCAGCAGACCTCAAGAGAGGGACACTGAAGCTTTCTTT.

The gene calls are TRBV6-1 and TRBJ2-1; 9 bases line up with TRBD2. Germline V gene lookup returns CDR1 MNHNS and CDR2 SASEGT. The CDR3 extends over 15 amino acids. Unmatched junction bases numbered 8, after V lost 6 bases and J lost 5 bases. CDR3 amino acids: CASSPGTSPNNEQFF. The CDR3 nucleotides read TGTGCCAGCAGCCCCGGGACTAGCCCTAACAATGAGCAGTTCTTC.

The V gene is TRBV28, the J gene TRBJ2-3; 9 bases agree with TRBD2. Germline V gene lookup returns CDR1 MDHEN and CDR2 SYDVKM. The CDR3 extends over 16 amino acids. The V and J ends lost 6 bases and 4 bases, in that order; junction bases with no gene match: 11. The CDR3: CASSRESGGSPDTQYF. The CDR3 bases are TGTGCCAGCAGCAGGGAGAGCGGGGGGAGTCCAGATACGCAGTATTTT. Together with reference TRBV28 and TRBJ2-3, the CDR3 gives the full variable domain: DVKVTQSSRYLVKRTGEKVFLECVQDMDHENMFWYRQDPGLGLRLIYFSYDVKMKEKGDIPEGYSVSREKKERFSLILESASTNQTSMYLCASSRESGGSPDTQYFGPGTRLTVL.